Listed below are T cell receptor beta chains from one sample, sequenced in a study of T cell responses to AZD1222 COVID-19 vaccine. Here immunoSEQ multiplex PCR was the method, and the copy in TCRdb shows in-frame clones only, minus some. Found here are approximately 160,000 clones, roughly nine tenths of them singletons; the top ten hold 2.6%. The specimen was peripheral blood, collected on day 0 of AZD1222 vaccination. These receptors all stem from an adult in good health. Each CDR3 is given with its conserved first and last residue. The D gene is left open where the match is weak. Where a row states a size, it is once, few, many or the class of an expanded clone; other rows omit it.

cdr3_length	j_call	v_call	d_call	clone_size	cdr3_aa	cdr3_nt
11	TRBJ2-5	TRBV19	NA	NA	CASSFGATQYF	TGTGCCAGTAGTTTCGGTGCCACCCAGTACTTC
13	TRBJ1-5	TRBV14	NA	NA	CASSQDPDQPQHF	TGTGCCAGCAGCCAAGACCCCGATCAGCCCCAGCATTTT
13	TRBJ1-2	TRBV19	TRBD1	NA	CASRIRTGDGYTF	TGTGCCAGTCGTATACGGACAGGGGATGGCTACACCTTC
14	TRBJ1-2	TRBV30	NA	few	CAWMGGPNNYGYTF	TGTGCCTGGATGGGGGGGCCTAATAACTATGGCTACACCTTC
15	TRBJ2-6	TRBV30	NA	NA	CAWSVRSSGANVLTF	TGTGCCTGGAGTGTACGGAGCTCTGGGGCCAACGTCCTGACTTTC
15	TRBJ1-3	TRBV5-4	NA	NA	CASSWGPVSGNTIYF	TGTGCCAGCAGCTGGGGGCCTGTAAGTGGAAACACCATATATTTT
14	TRBJ1-5	TRBV19	NA	few	CASCRWDSNQPQHF	TGTGCCAGTTGCCGATGGGATAGCAATCAGCCCCAGCATTTT
14	TRBJ1-4	TRBV2	NA	NA	CASSAQGGNEKLFF	TGTGCCAGCAGTGCCCAGGGAGGTAATGAAAAACTGTTTTTT
14	TRBJ1-3	TRBV19	NA	NA	CASRSGAAGNTIYF	TGTGCCAGTAGATCTGGCGCGGCTGGAAACACCATATATTTT
14	TRBJ1-1	TRBV19	TRBD1	few	CASSSSGTAIEAFF	TGTGCCAGTAGTTCATCCGGGACAGCCATTGAAGCTTTCTTT